A single sample is the source of the 22 T cell receptor beta chains below, sequenced in a study of CD8+CD57+ T cells in acquired aplastic anemia. CDR3 and TCR beta VDJ profiling relied on a genomic DNA template. A single record per CDR3 protein comes from TCRdb applying MiXCR to the reads. The table has approximately 170,000 distinct CDR3 sequences, approximately 52% seen once. Sequenced input: sorted CD4+, CD8+, or CD8+CD57+ T cells (not recorded which) from PBMCs. The receptors were sampled from a human donor in good health, serving as a control.

The rearrangement links TRBV29-1 to TRBJ2-7; tentatively, D is TRBD1 (6 bases). Germline-derived CDR1 and CDR2 are SQVTM and ANQGSEA. The CDR3 runs to 13 residues. Trimming removed 7 bases from V and 3 bases from J, with 16 bases in between. In DNA, the CDR3 is TGCAGCGCGTCCGGGACAACTAGCTACGAGCAGTACTTC. Translated, it gives CSASGTTSYEQYF.

As regards this clonotype: This sequence may be a read error, since a much larger clone differs from it by one base. V is TRBV20-1 and J is TRBJ2-2; TRBD1 matches at 10 bases. The CDR3 runs 15 residues. Germline CDR1 DFQATT, CDR2 SNEGSKA (reference sequence). V lost 5 bases to trimming and J lost 11 bases; unmatched junction nucleotides: 14. In nucleotides, the CDR3 is TGCAGTGCTCAATACCCGGGACAGGGGACTCGTGAGCTGTTTTTT. It is translated as CSAQYPGQGTRELFF.

As for this clonotype: One junction end disagrees with the germline gene, perhaps due to a read error. This chain joins TRBV5-1 and TRBJ2-7; 7 bases align to TRBD1. The germline gives CDR1 SGHRS, CDR2 YFSETQ. The CDR3 has 16 amino acids. The CDR3 DNA follows: TGTGCCAGCAGCCCCCAAACGACAGGGCCGGCCTACGAGCAGTACTTC. It yields the protein CASSPQTTGPAYEQYF. Combining the CDR3 with reference TRBV5-1 and TRBJ2-7 gives the whole variable domain KAGVTQTPRYLIKTRGQQVTLSCSPISGHRSVSWYQQTPGQGLQFLFEYFSETQRNKGNFPGRFSGRQFSNSRSEMNVSTLELGDSALYLCASSPQTTGPAYEQYFGPGTRLTVT.

Ten or more counts support this clonotype. This chain links TRBV2 with TRBJ1-5; D unresolved. The V end was cut by 6 bases, the J end by 1 base, with 7 bases between. This CDR3 region has 13 residues. Germline loops: CDR1 SNHLY, CDR2 FYNNEI. The CDR3 DNA is TGTGCCAGCAGGTCAGACAGCAATCAGCCCCAGCATTTT. Translated: CASRSDSNQPQHF.

The table lists this clonotype with a few counts. V is TRBV30 and J is TRBJ1-2, with TRBD1 identical over 7 bases. V lost 2 bases, J lost 5 bases, and 5 bases stayed unmatched. Germline V gene data show CDR1 as GTSNPN and CDR2 as SVGIG (reference sequence). The CDR3 loop spans 13 amino acids. The CDR3 region has the DNA TGTGCCTGGAGTAATGAGACAGGGTATGGCTACACCTTC. Amino acid sequence: CAWSNETGYGYTF.

This clonotype was seen ten or more times. This rearrangement joins TRBV5-1 to TRBJ1-1; no definite D call. Germline V CDR1 and CDR2: SGHRS, YFSETQ. The CDR3 spans 14 residues. Between the trimmed V and J ends, which lost 1 base and 0 bases, there was a span of 7 bases. CDR3 loop: CASSLSTVNTEAFF. DNA for the CDR3: TGCGCCAGCAGCTTGTCTACGGTGAACACTGAAGCTTTCTTT.

V is TRBV9 and J is TRBJ2-6; possible D gene TRBD1, 5 bases. Germline assignment: CDR1 SGDLS and CDR2 YYNGEE. V was pared by 1 base and J by 12 bases, with 11 bases between. CDR3 size: 13 residues. The CDR3 spells CASSVSYRPVLTF. CDR3 DNA sequence: TGTGCCAGCAGCGTATCGTACAGGCCCGTCCTGACTTTC. Supplemented by reference TRBV9 and TRBJ2-6, the full variable domain reads DSGVTQTPKHLITATGQRVTLRCSPRSGDLSVYWYQQSLDQGLQFLIQYYNGEERAKGNILERFSAQQFPDLHSELNLSSLELGDSALYFCASSVSYRPVLTFGAGSRLTVL.

This sequence joins TRBV2 and TRBJ1-6; D not certain. V lost 7 bases and J 8 bases, leaving 21 bases between the germline ends. The CDR3 contains 16 residues. Germline lookup yields CDR1 SNHLY and CDR2 FYNNEI. CDR3 coding DNA: TGTGCCAGCAATTCAAGCAGGAACCCTTGGGATTCACCCCTCCACTTT. It specifies CASNSSRNPWDSPLHF. Full variable domain (missing parts from reference TRBV2 and TRBJ1-6): EPEVTQTPSHQVTQMGQEVILRCVPISNHLYFYWYRQILGQKVEFLVSFYNNEISEKSEIFDDQFSVERPDGSNFTLKIRSTKLEDSAMYFCASNSSRNPWDSPLHFGNGTRLTVT.

The genes are TRBV19 and TRBJ1-2, with D possibly being TRBD1 (6 bases). Looked up from germline, CDR1 is LNHDA and CDR2 is SQIVND (reference sequence). The CDR3 is 13 amino acids. V lost 4 bases and J lost 5, with 11 bases in between. The CDR3 DNA sequence: TGTGCCAGTAGTACGACAGGAGGTTATGGCTACACCTTC. Amino acids: CASSTTGGYGYTF.

In the case of this clonotype: This clone may be a read error of a much larger clone one base away. The chain joins TRBV11-1 to TRBJ2-1, with 9 nucleotides matching TRBD1. In germline, CDR1 is SGHAT, CDR2 FQDESV (reference sequence). The CDR3 covers 17 residues. The V and J ends lost 5 bases and 6 bases, in that order; junction bases with no gene match: 14. CDR3 DNA sequence: TGTGCCAGCAGCCCGGGACAGGGTTTTGCGTTGGGCAATGAGCAGTTCTTC. It specifies CASSPGQGFALGNEQFF.

The gene calls are TRBV7-3 and TRBJ1-1, with D possibly matching TRBD1 (5 bases). CDR1 and CDR2 (germline): SGHTA, FQGTGA. Trimming removed 3 bases from V and 4 bases from J, with 12 bases in between. The CDR3 runs 14 residues. CDR3: CASSFSLGVTEAFF. The CDR3 region has the DNA TGTGCCAGCAGCTTCAGTTTGGGGGTCACTGAAGCTTTCTTT. The complete variable domain, with remaining parts taken from reference TRBV7-3 and TRBJ1-1, reads GAGVSQTPSNKVTEKGKYVELRCDPISGHTALYWYRQSLGQGPEFLIYFQGTGAADDSGLPNDRFFAVRPEGSVSTLKIQRTERGDSAVYLCASSFSLGVTEAFFGQGTRLTVV.

This clonotype was detected many times. The V call is TRBV20-1, the J call TRBJ2-5; D may correspond to TRBD1 or TRBD2 (6 bases each). The CDR3 contains 12 residues. Trimming left V 6 bases short and J 9 bases short, with 17 bases between. CDR1 is DFQATT and CDR2 is SNEGSKA in the germline V gene (reference sequence). As DNA, the CDR3 is TGCAGTGCGCCTAGGGGGGATGAGGCCCAGTACTTC. Amino acids: CSAPRGDEAQYF.

Ten or more counts support this clonotype. The chain recombines TRBV12-3 or TRBV12-4 with TRBJ1-4; D call uncertain. V dropped 1 base and J dropped 2 bases, with 2 bases sitting between them. This CDR3 has 13 amino acids. The CDR3 spells CASSLVTNEKLFF. The CDR3 nucleotides are TGTGCCAGCAGTTTAGTGACTAATGAAAAACTGTTTTTT.

A note on this clonotype: The conserved phenylalanine or tryptophan is not found at the CDR3 terminus, so this likely reflects a read error. The limits of the CDR3 on the DNA are not certain, so only TCRdb's listed CDR3 is given. The chain joins TRBV7-2 to TRBJ1-1; the table's D call of TRBD1 was not tested on the DNA. The CDR3 is 13 residues long, counting both termini. Germline-derived CDR1 and CDR2 are SGHTA and FQGNSA. The chain's CDR3 is CASSLHRQVEALL.

This clonotype appeared once. The genes are TRBV19 and TRBJ1-1; 8 bases line up with TRBD1. V trimming: 5 bases; J trimming: 5 bases; junction bases outside the gene matches: 7. This CDR3 spans 14 amino acids. The germline gives CDR1 LNHDA, CDR2 SQIVND (reference sequence). The CDR3 nucleotides are TGTGCCAGTAGTGATGCAGGGGGCATGACTGAAGCTTTCTTT. Amino acids: CASSDAGGMTEAFF.

This clonotype has at least ten counts. The chain uses TRBV9 and TRBJ2-1, with 7 bases matching TRBD2. CDR3 size: 15 residues. Germline CDR1 reads SGDLS; CDR2 reads YYNGEE. The trim removed 2 bases at V and 2 bases at J, leaving 4 bases unmatched. CDR3 protein: CASSVAGVTYNEQFF. CDR3 coding DNA: TGTGCCAGCAGCGTGGCGGGGGTCACCTACAATGAGCAGTTCTTC.

Turning to this clonotype: A read error may produce the germline difference seen at one junction end. The chain joins TRBV10-3 to TRBJ1-6; 7 nucleotides line up with TRBD1. From germline, CDR1 is ENHRY and CDR2 SYGVKD. This CDR3 region has 15 residues. Here the CDR3 DNA reads TGTGCCAGCAGTTACTCACTGGGACAGACATCACCCCTCCACTTT. Protein product: CASSYSLGQTSPLHF.

The CDR3 coding sequence is TGCGCCAGCAGAGAGACAGCCTCAAGCACAGATACGCAGTATTTT. Its translation is CASRETASSTDTQYF. The chain recombines TRBV10-2 with TRBJ2-3, with D perhaps TRBD1 (5 bases). This CDR3 region has 15 residues. Trimming shortened V by 6 bases and J by 0 bases, and 13 bases separated the two germline ends. Germline values: CDR1 WSHSY, CDR2 SAAADI.

This clonotype was counted at least ten times. This sequence joins TRBV5-1 and TRBJ2-3; D remains unclear. Per germline, CDR1 SGHRS and CDR2 YFSETQ. The V end was cut by 3 bases, the J end by 0 bases, with 5 bases between. This CDR3 has 13 amino acids. This CDR3 reads CASSSSSTDTQYF. The DNA of the CDR3 is TGCGCCAGCAGCTCCTCTAGCACAGATACGCAGTATTTT.

The gene calls are TRBV19 and TRBJ2-7; 9 nucleotides align to TRBD1. The V segment lost 6 bases and the J segment 2 bases; nucleotides outside the gene matches: 17. From germline, CDR1 is LNHDA and CDR2 SQIVND (reference sequence). The CDR3 is made up of 18 amino acids. The CDR3: CASSQKGPGQGLAYEQYF. The CDR3 nucleotides read TGTGCCAGTAGCCAAAAGGGCCCGGGACAGGGCCTGGCCTACGAGCAGTACTTC.

This chain connects TRBV7-9 to TRBJ2-3; 11 bases are a match to TRBD2. The J segment lost 4 bases and the V segment lost 1 base, leaving 4 bases of the junction unmatched. CDR1 SEHNR and CDR2 FQNEAQ come from the germline V gene (reference sequence). The CDR3 is made up of 16 amino acids. CDR3 region: CASSLDLAGGADTQYF. The CDR3, as DNA: TGTGCCAGCAGCTTAGATCTAGCGGGAGGCGCAGATACGCAGTATTTT.

The CDR3 sequence: CAISTGTGVSYEQYF. The DNA of the CDR3 is TGTGCCATCAGTACCGGGACAGGGGTCTCCTACGAGCAGTACTTC. The V and J genes are TRBV10-3 and TRBJ2-7; 10 nucleotides agree with TRBD1. The ends lost 5 bases at V and 0 bases at J; junction bases unmatched: 4. Germline CDR1 reads ENHRY; CDR2 reads SYGVKD. The CDR3 has 15 residues.